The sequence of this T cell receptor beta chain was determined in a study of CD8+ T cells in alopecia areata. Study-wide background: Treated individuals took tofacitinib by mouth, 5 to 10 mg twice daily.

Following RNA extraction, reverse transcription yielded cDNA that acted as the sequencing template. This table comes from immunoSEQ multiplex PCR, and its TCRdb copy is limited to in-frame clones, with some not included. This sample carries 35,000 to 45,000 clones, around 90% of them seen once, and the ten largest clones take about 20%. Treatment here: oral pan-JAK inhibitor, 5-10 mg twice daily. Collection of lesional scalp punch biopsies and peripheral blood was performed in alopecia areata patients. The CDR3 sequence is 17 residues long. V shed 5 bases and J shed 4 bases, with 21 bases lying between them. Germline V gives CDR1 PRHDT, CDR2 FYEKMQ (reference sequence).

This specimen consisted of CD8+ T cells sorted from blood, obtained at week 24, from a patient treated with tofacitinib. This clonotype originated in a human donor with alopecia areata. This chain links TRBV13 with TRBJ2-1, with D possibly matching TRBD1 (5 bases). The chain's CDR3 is CASSPPGQGLRYNEQFF. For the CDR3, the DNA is TGTGCCAGCAGCCCGCCCGGGCAGGGCCTCAGGTACAATGAGCAGTTCTTC.